The 24 T cell receptor beta chains given below trace back to one sample, sequenced in a study of PD-1 blockade in classical Hodgkin lymphoma. Autologous stem cell transplantation was followed by relapse in every patient, and brentuximab vedotin exposure varied. TCRdb keeps only in-frame clones here, not all; method: immunoSEQ multiplex PCR. The sample shows roughly 62,000 clones, more than 70% of them seen only once. The input for sequencing was peripheral blood mononuclear cells (PBMCs), taken at baseline. The receptor set was obtained from a human donor with classical Hodgkin lymphoma.

The chain is built from TRBV18 and TRBJ2-7; D remains unclear. Trimming pared 2 bases from V and 5 bases from J, leaving 13 bases between. Germline lookup yields CDR1 KGHSH and CDR2 LQKENI. The CDR3 is 14 amino acids. Here the CDR3 DNA reads TGTGCCAGCTCACCAACCCTTACCGAGGACGAGCAGTACTTC. Translating gives CASSPTLTEDEQYF.

The genes are TRBV6-1 and TRBJ2-3, with 8 bases matching TRBD2. V was pared by 4 bases and J by 0 bases, with 6 bases of the junction left unmatched. This CDR3 contains 16 residues. Per the germline V gene, CDR1 is MNHNS and CDR2 is SASEGT. CDR3 region: CASSVAGGPSTDTQYF. The CDR3, as DNA: TGTGCCAGCAGTGTTGCGGGGGGCCCTAGCACAGATACGCAGTATTTT.

This clone was seen only once. The V call is TRBV6-1, the J call TRBJ2-7, with D possibly being TRBD2 (6 bases). CDR1 MNHNS and CDR2 SASEGT come from the germline V gene. The CDR3 covers 18 residues. V was clipped by 0 bases and J by 0 bases, with 18 bases between them. The CDR3 DNA sequence: TGTGCCAGCAGTGAAGCCCGCGGGACGGATGTCTTCTCCTACGAGCAGTACTTC. This codes for CASSEARGTDVFSYEQYF.

The J gene is TRBJ1-3, the V gene TRBV6-5; 7 bases fit TRBD1. The V gene end was trimmed by 2 bases and the J gene end by 0 bases; junction bases not matched to a gene: 4. This CDR3 contains 16 residues. From germline, CDR1 is MNHEY and CDR2 SVGAGI. In DNA form, the CDR3 reads TGTGCCAGCAGTTACATTGGGGACAGCTCTGGAAACACCATATATTTT. Translating it yields CASSYIGDSSGNTIYF.

This chain uses TRBV19 with TRBJ1-2; D remains unclear. This CDR3 has 12 residues. Trimming shortened V by 7 bases and J by 2 bases, and 8 bases separated the two germline ends. The germline gives CDR1 LNHDA, CDR2 SQIVND (reference sequence). CDR3 amino acids: CASTAENYGYTF. CDR3 in DNA: TGTGCCAGTACCGCAGAAAACTATGGCTACACCTTC.

The genes are TRBV7-9 and TRBJ2-3, with a weak D call TRBD1 (6 bases). V was trimmed by 5 bases and J by 6 bases, leaving 15 bases between them. From germline, CDR1 is SEHNR and CDR2 FQNEAQ (reference sequence). The CDR3 is 14 residues long. In DNA form, the CDR3 reads TGTGCCAGCAGCCTGACAGGCGGTAGGGATACGCAGTATTTT. Translated: CASSLTGGRDTQYF.

The chain joins TRBV6-1 to TRBJ1-2; a possible D gene is TRBD1 (5 bases). V shed 2 bases and J shed 4 bases, with 14 bases lying between them. From germline, CDR1 is MNHNS and CDR2 SASEGT. This CDR3 has 15 residues. CDR3 bases: TGTGCCAGCAGTGAATCCGCAGGGCAAGCCTATGGCTACACCTTC. Translation: CASSESAGQAYGYTF.

The chain is built from TRBV18 and TRBJ2-2; no clear D. Deletions cut 2 bases from V and 5 bases from J, with 12 bases between. The CDR3 spans 15 residues. CDR1 is KGHSH and CDR2 is LQKENI in the germline V gene. The CDR3: CASSPYHPVTGELFF. CDR3 bases: TGTGCCAGCTCACCATATCATCCGGTGACCGGGGAGCTGTTTTTT.

The chain carries TRBV20-1 and TRBJ2-5; no clear D. This CDR3 is built from 11 residues. V dropped 3 bases and J dropped 4 bases, with 6 bases sitting between them. Germline V gene sequence: CDR1 DFQATT, CDR2 SNEGSKA (reference sequence). In nucleotides, the CDR3 is TGCAGTGCTAGTCTTGCAGAGACCCAGTACTTC. Its translation: CSASLAETQYF.

This chain links TRBV18 with TRBJ2-3; TRBD2 matches at 8 bases. This CDR3 is 16 amino acids long. Germline values: CDR1 KGHSH, CDR2 LQKENI. After removal of 5 bases from V and 1 base from J, the junction contained 8 bases not matched to a gene. The CDR3 sequence is CASSSAGTRGTDTQYF. The CDR3 DNA reads TGTGCCAGCTCATCTGCCGGGACTAGGGGCACAGATACGCAGTATTTT.

This chain connects TRBV30 to TRBJ1-2, with 8 bases lining up with TRBD1. The junction had 6 bases not matched to a gene; V was cut back by 8 bases and J by 4 bases. Germline V gene lookup returns CDR1 GTSNPN and CDR2 SVGIG (reference sequence). The CDR3 is 12 amino acids. The CDR3 region has the DNA TGTGCCAGGACAGGGACTAGCTATGGCTACACCTTC. Translation: CARTGTSYGYTF.

V is TRBV5-1 and J is TRBJ2-5; tentative D call: TRBD2 (5 bases). CDR3 length equals 13 residues. From germline, CDR1 is SGHRS and CDR2 YFSETQ. The germline V and J ends were trimmed by 4 bases and 7 bases, with 14 bases remaining between them. CDR3 region: CASSRTGVGTQYF. The CDR3 DNA reads TGCGCCAGCAGCCGGACCGGGGTGGGGACCCAGTACTTC.

J is TRBJ1-5 and V is TRBV15, with no clear D. The V end lost 3 bases, the J end lost 5 bases, and 5 bases lay between the germline ends. Germline V CDR1 and CDR2: LNHNV, YYDKDF (reference sequence). The CDR3 sequence is 12 residues long. The CDR3, as DNA: TGTGCCACCAGCAGGTTATATCAGCCCCAGCATTTT. Translating gives CATSRLYQPQHF.

The chain uses TRBV5-4 and TRBJ1-1; D perhaps matches TRBD1 (5 bases). Germline lookup yields CDR1 SGHNT and CDR2 YYREEE (reference sequence). This CDR3 spans 14 amino acids. V gave up 5 bases and J gave up 4 bases, with 15 bases separating them. CDR3 sequence: CASSRVTGATEAFF. The CDR3 nucleotides read TGTGCCAGCAGTCGAGTAACCGGGGCCACTGAAGCTTTCTTT.

This sequence joins TRBV27 and TRBJ2-1; D gene ambiguous. Per the germline V gene, CDR1 is MNHEY and CDR2 is SMNVEV (reference sequence). V was trimmed by 2 bases and J by 15 bases, leaving 17 bases between them. CDR3 length: 13 amino acids. CDR3 sequence: CASSLDGTSLRFF. CDR3 sequence (DNA): TGTGCCAGCAGTTTAGACGGTACCTCCCTCAGGTTCTTC.

This clone was seen just once. The chain joins TRBV7-2 to TRBJ1-1; a weak D match, TRBD1 (5 bases). The CDR3 covers 15 residues. The ends were cut back, 1 base at V and 4 bases at J, with 13 bases in the middle. The germline gives CDR1 SGHTA, CDR2 FQGNSA. As DNA, the CDR3 is TGTGCCAGCAGCTTAGGCGGGACGGCTCCCACTGAAGCTTTCTTT. It codes for CASSLGGTAPTEAFF. Based on the CDR3 plus reference TRBV7-2 and TRBJ1-1, the full variable domain is GAGVSQSPSNKVTEKGKDVELRCDPISGHTALYWYRQSLGQGLEFLIYFQGNSAPDKSGLPSDRFSAERTGGSVSTLTIQRTQQEDSAVYLCASSLGGTAPTEAFFGQGTRLTVV.

The J gene is TRBJ2-2, the V gene TRBV18; D tentatively fits TRBD1 or TRBD2 (5 bases each). Germline V gives CDR1 KGHSH, CDR2 LQKENI. V gave up 6 bases and J gave up 2 bases, with 28 bases separating them. The CDR3 contains 20 residues. The CDR3 loop reads CASSLGYGIGALINTGELFF. CDR3 DNA: TGTGCCAGCTCTCTCGGGTACGGTATCGGGGCCCTCATTAACACCGGGGAGCTGTTTTTT. Full variable domain (missing parts from reference TRBV18 and TRBJ2-2): NAGVMQNPRHLVRRRGQEARLRCSPMKGHSHVYWYRQLPEEGLKFMVYLQKENIIDESGMPKERFSAEFPKEGPSILRIQQVVRGDSAAYFCASSLGYGIGALINTGELFFGEGSRLTVL.

This chain uses TRBV2 with TRBJ2-3; tentatively, D is TRBD1 (5 bases). Looked up from germline, CDR1 is SNHLY and CDR2 is FYNNEI. This CDR3 contains 16 residues. Trimming cost V 4 bases and J 2 bases, with 16 bases left between them. This CDR3 reads CASSGDVGRITDTQYF. CDR3 coding DNA: TGTGCCAGCAGTGGGGATGTGGGGCGCATCACAGATACGCAGTATTTT.

The rearrangement links TRBV28 to TRBJ1-5, with D perhaps matching TRBD1 (5 bases). In germline, CDR1 is MDHEN, CDR2 SYDVKM. The length of the CDR3 is 17 residues. The ends were cut back, 5 bases at V and 2 bases at J, with 19 bases in the middle. The CDR3 nucleotides read TGTGCCAGCAGTCAGACGGGTCTGGGGGTGCGCAATCAGCCCCAGCATTTT. Encoded protein: CASSQTGLGVRNQPQHF. The full variable domain, completed using reference TRBV28 and TRBJ1-5, is DVKVTQSSRYLVKRTGEKVFLECVQDMDHENMFWYRQDPGLGLRLIYFSYDVKMKEKGDIPEGYSVSREKKERFSLILESASTNQTSMYLCASSQTGLGVRNQPQHFGDGTRLSIL.

The chain has TRBV9 and TRBJ2-7; 11 nucleotides agree with TRBD1. Germline-derived CDR1 and CDR2 are SGDLS and YYNGEE. This CDR3 has 14 amino acids. With V trimmed by 4 bases and J by 6 bases, 6 bases remained unmatched. CDR3 amino acids: CASSFSGTGGEQYF. As DNA, the CDR3 is TGTGCCAGCAGCTTCTCCGGGACAGGGGGCGAGCAGTACTTC.

This chain links TRBV30 with TRBJ1-6, with D maybe TRBD1 (5 bases). Germline loops: CDR1 GTSNPN, CDR2 SVGIG (reference sequence). Trimming stripped 2 bases from V and 7 bases from J, with 12 bases between. The CDR3 is made up of 14 amino acids. The DNA for the CDR3 is TGTGCCTGGAGTTCCGGGACGGGGAATTCACCCCTCCACTTT. This encodes CAWSSGTGNSPLHF.

The chain links TRBV30 to TRBJ2-7; D is unresolved. Trimming took off 2 bases at V and 3 bases at J, with 14 bases between the two ends. This CDR3 comprises 14 residues. From germline, CDR1 is GTSNPN and CDR2 SVGIG (reference sequence). The CDR3, as DNA: TGTGCCTGGAGTCCCGGCAGGTCCTACTACGAGCAGTACTTC. Amino acid sequence: CAWSPGRSYYEQYF. Based on the CDR3 plus reference TRBV30 and TRBJ2-7, the full variable domain is SQTIHQWPATLVQPVGSPLSLECTVEGTSNPNLYWYRQAAGRGLQLLFYSVGIGQISSEVPQNLSASRPQDRQFILSSKKLLLSDSGFYLCAWSPGRSYYEQYFGPGTRLTVT.

This clone has just a few counts. V gene TRBV4-2 combines with J gene TRBJ1-2; D gene ambiguous. The CDR3 covers 15 residues. Germline V CDR1 and CDR2: LGHNA, YNFKEQ. V was shortened by 0 bases and J by 7 bases, with 15 bases between the two germline ends. The CDR3: CASSQDVREESGYTF. The CDR3 DNA reads TGTGCCAGCAGCCAAGACGTGCGGGAGGAGAGTGGCTACACCTTC.

The chain recombines TRBV30 with TRBJ1-5; D gene uncertain. The CDR3 totals 14 residues. Germline loops: CDR1 GTSNPN, CDR2 SVGIG (reference sequence). The V end was cut by 0 bases, the J end by 4 bases, with 10 bases between. The CDR3 bases are TGTGCCTGGAGTGTACTAGGACTTAATCAGCCCCAGCATTTT. Residues: CAWSVLGLNQPQHF.